Listed here are 25 T cell receptor beta chains from one sample, sequenced in a study of beta chain features in type 1 diabetes. Study-wide findings and caveats: Patients with Type 1 diabetes showed moderately but significantly shorter TCRB CDR3s in all four CD4+ subsets.

Their antigens remain unidentified. The study reverse transcribed the entire isolated RNA, so it sequenced expressed TCRB transcripts. The repertoire was sequenced with immunoSEQ multiplex PCR; TCRdb's copy has only in-frame clones and lacks some. Among 230,000 or so clones, roughly 17% were seen once, and the ten largest hold 0.065% to 0.095%. Material for sequencing was naive CD4+ T cells from blood. The receptors were sampled from a man between 25 and 39 years old with type 1 diabetes.

The rearrangement uses TRBV14 and TRBJ2-3; no firm D call. The CDR3 is made up of 12 amino acids. The ends were cut back, 1 base at V and 5 bases at J, with 4 bases in the middle. Looked up from germline, CDR1 is SGHDN and CDR2 is FVKESK. The chain's CDR3 is CASSQGRDTQYF. The CDR3 coding sequence is TGTGCCAGCAGCCAAGGGAGAGATACGCAGTATTTT.

This chain uses TRBV5-1 with TRBJ2-3; D is unresolved. CDR1 is SGHRS and CDR2 is YFSETQ in the germline V gene. Trimming cost V 0 bases and J 6 bases, with 8 bases left between them. The CDR3 has 13 amino acids. Written as DNA, the CDR3 is TGCGCCAGCAGCTTGGGGAGATTTGATACGCAGTATTTT. Protein sequence: CASSLGRFDTQYF.

The chain recombines TRBV7-9 with TRBJ1-1, with D hard to call. Looked up from germline, CDR1 is SEHNR and CDR2 is FQNEAQ (reference sequence). Trimming removed 1 base at V and 3 bases at J, with 3 bases between. This CDR3 region has 12 residues. The CDR3 loop is CASSLVDTEAFF. In DNA form, the CDR3 reads TGTGCCAGCAGCTTAGTTGACACTGAAGCTTTCTTT.

This clone has only a few counts. The chain couples TRBV4-3 to TRBJ2-1; D is unclear. Per germline, CDR1 LGHNA and CDR2 YSLEER. V gave up 1 base and J gave up 8 bases, with 15 bases separating them. The CDR3 extends over 15 amino acids. The CDR3 protein is CASSQAHLEGYEQFF. DNA for the CDR3: TGCGCCAGCAGCCAAGCCCATTTAGAAGGCTATGAGCAGTTCTTC.

The gene calls are TRBV7-9 and TRBJ1-1, with 9 bases identical to TRBD1. The germline CDR1 and CDR2 sequences are SEHNR and FQNEAQ (reference sequence). CDR3 length: 15 residues. V was pared by 4 bases and J by 2 bases, with 5 bases of the junction left unmatched. CDR3: CASSWADRGNTEAFF. The CDR3 DNA is TGTGCCAGCAGCTGGGCGGACAGGGGCAACACTGAAGCTTTCTTT. The full variable domain, with the rest looked up from reference TRBV7-9 and TRBJ1-1, is DTGVSQNPRHKITKRGQNVTFRCDPISEHNRLYWYRQTLGQGPEFLTYFQNEAQLEKSRLLSDRFSAERPKGSFSTLEIQRTEQGDSAMYLCASSWADRGNTEAFFGQGTRLTVV.

V and J are TRBV5-1 and TRBJ2-3; 7 bases line up with TRBD1. Germline V gene lookup returns CDR1 SGHRS and CDR2 YFSETQ. Trimming removed 4 bases from V and 0 bases from J; junction bases left unmatched: 5. The CDR3 has 15 residues. The CDR3 reads CASSVSGGSTDTQYF. In DNA form, the CDR3 reads TGCGCCAGCAGCGTTTCAGGGGGTAGCACAGATACGCAGTATTTT.

This clone turned up a few times. This sequence joins TRBV28 and TRBJ2-7; 8 bases align to TRBD1. The length of the CDR3 is 14 residues. Germline V gives CDR1 MDHEN, CDR2 SYDVKM. The V gene end was trimmed by 6 bases and the J gene end by 4 bases; junction bases not matched to a gene: 8. The CDR3: CASRATGTGYEQYF. DNA for the CDR3: TGTGCCAGCAGAGCGACCGGGACAGGTTACGAGCAGTACTTC.

This clone was observed a few times. This chain links TRBV29-1 with TRBJ2-3, with 11 bases that match TRBD2. This CDR3 comprises 15 residues. Germline V CDR1 and CDR2: SQVTM, ANQGSEA. Germline trimming cut 6 bases from V and 4 bases from J; bases unmatched to any gene: 9. The CDR3 DNA is TGCAGCGTGGCGGGGGGGACTAGCGGCCCAGATACGCAGTATTTT. Translated: CSVAGGTSGPDTQYF.

The rearrangement uses TRBV29-1 and TRBJ2-7; D may be TRBD1 (6 bases). Trimming took off 7 bases at V and 3 bases at J, with 13 bases between the two ends. Germline V gene data show CDR1 as SQVTM and CDR2 as ANQGSEA. This CDR3 contains 12 residues. The CDR3 protein is CSATGQLYEQYF. CDR3 nucleotide sequence: TGCAGCGCCACAGGACAGCTCTACGAGCAGTACTTC.

This clone was counted between two and nine times. In DNA, the CDR3 is TGCGCCAGCAGTCATCGGGGCCTGGAGACATCTGGCTACACCTTC. Translated: CASSHRGLETSGYTF. The J gene is TRBJ1-2, the V gene TRBV23-1, with a tentative D call TRBD1 (5 bases). TRBV23-1 is identified as an open reading frame with a role that is uncertain. V was shortened by 3 bases and J by 7 bases, with 18 bases between the two germline ends. The CDR3 extends over 15 amino acids.

The chain links TRBV9 to TRBJ2-3; D call uncertain. The CDR3 spans 13 residues. Germline V gives CDR1 SGDLS, CDR2 YYNGEE. V was pared by 2 bases and J by 3 bases, with 7 bases between. CDR3 residues: CASSVSVTDTQYF. CDR3 DNA sequence: TGTGCCAGCAGCGTTAGTGTGACAGATACGCAGTATTTT.

The chain couples TRBV4-2 to TRBJ2-7; D is uncertain. The CDR3 runs 14 residues. Trimming took off 1 base at V and 2 bases at J, with 9 bases between the two ends. Germline assignment: CDR1 LGHNA and CDR2 YNFKEQ. CDR3 amino acids: CASSQGAGPYEQYF. The CDR3 DNA sequence: TGTGCCAGCAGCCAAGGGGCAGGACCCTACGAGCAGTACTTC.

The chain employs TRBV7-3 and TRBJ2-3; D remains ambiguous. Germline loops: CDR1 SGHTA, CDR2 FQGTGA. The CDR3 contains 13 residues. Trimming left V 4 bases short and J 2 bases short, with 7 bases between. CDR3 DNA: TGTGCCAGCAGCTGGCAGGTCACAGATACGCAGTATTTT. The encoded protein is CASSWQVTDTQYF.

There are a few counts of this clone. CDR3 region: CATSRSTVTTDTQYF. DNA for the CDR3: TGTGCCACCAGCCGATCGACAGTTACAACAGATACGCAGTATTTT. The chain joins TRBV15 to TRBJ2-3; tentatively, D is TRBD1 (5 bases). The CDR3 has 15 residues. V was shortened by 5 bases and J by 3 bases, with 15 bases between the two germline ends. Germline lookup yields CDR1 LNHNV and CDR2 YYDKDF (reference sequence).

The chain employs TRBV6-6 and TRBJ2-1, with D perhaps TRBD1 (6 bases). There are 14 residues in the CDR3. The germline V and J ends were trimmed by 2 bases and 10 bases, with 15 bases remaining between them. CDR1 and CDR2 from the germline V gene are MNHNY and SVGAGI (reference sequence). CDR3 coding DNA: TGTGCCAGCAGTTACGGATCCCCCGGACAGGAGCAGTTCTTC. It encodes CASSYGSPGQEQFF.

The genes are TRBV18 and TRBJ2-5, with 14 positions matching TRBD2. V was clipped by 3 bases and J by 4 bases; unmatched bases: 1. CDR1 is KGHSH and CDR2 is LQKENI in the germline V gene. This CDR3 is 15 amino acids long. The CDR3 sequence is CASSPGLAGVETQYF. The CDR3 DNA reads as TGTGCCAGCTCACCGGGACTAGCGGGAGTAGAGACCCAGTACTTC.

There are a few counts of this clone. The chain combines TRBV9 with TRBJ1-1; tentatively, D is TRBD1 (5 bases). The CDR3 has 15 amino acids. The V and J ends lost 0 bases and 3 bases respectively, with 12 bases between them. Germline V gene lookup returns CDR1 SGDLS and CDR2 YYNGEE. The CDR3 reads CASSVAGVRDTEAFF. CDR3 sequence (DNA): TGTGCCAGCAGCGTAGCGGGGGTCAGGGACACTGAAGCTTTCTTT.

This clone was seen only a few times. J is TRBJ2-7 and V is TRBV28; D is tentatively TRBD1 or TRBD2 (5 bases each). This CDR3 has 15 residues. From germline, CDR1 is MDHEN and CDR2 SYDVKM. The V end lost 10 bases, the J end lost 0 bases, and 19 bases lay between the germline ends. The DNA of the CDR3 is TGTGCCATCCTAAACGGGGCAGGGAGCTCCTACGAGCAGTACTTC. Its translation is CAILNGAGSSYEQYF.

This clone was recorded a few times. This chain joins TRBV11-1 and TRBJ2-7, with 8 bases matching TRBD2. Trimming removed 3 bases from V and 0 bases from J; junction bases left unmatched: 4. The CDR3 totals 15 residues. Germline V lookup: CDR1 SGHAT, CDR2 FQDESV (reference sequence). CDR3: CASSFSGTISYEQYF. In DNA form, the CDR3 reads TGTGCCAGCAGCTTTAGCGGGACCATCTCCTACGAGCAGTACTTC.

The chain uses TRBV15 and TRBJ2-3, with TRBD2 as a possible D gene (6 bases). CDR3 size: 16 residues. With 0 bases removed from V and 2 bases from J, the gap between germline ends came to 12 bases. Per the germline V gene, CDR1 is LNHNV and CDR2 is YYDKDF (reference sequence). The CDR3 nucleotides read TGTGCCACCAGCAGAGATCTGGCGGGGACCACAGATACGCAGTATTTT. Its protein is CATSRDLAGTTDTQYF. Looking up the rest from reference TRBV15 and TRBJ2-3 gives the full variable domain: DAMVIQNPRYQVTQFGKPVTLSCSQTLNHNVMYWYQQKSSQAPKLLFHYYDKDFNNEADTPDNFQSRRPNTSFCFLDIRSPGLGDTAMYLCATSRDLAGTTDTQYFGPGTRLTVL.

V usage is TRBV9 and J usage is TRBJ2-5; 11 bases are shared with TRBD2. V lost 6 bases and J lost 1; bases outside the gene matches: 5. CDR3 size: 15 residues. Germline CDR1 reads SGDLS; CDR2 reads YYNGEE. CDR3 bases: TGTGCCAGCACCCGACTAGCGGGACTCCAAGAGACCCAGTACTTC. Amino acids: CASTRLAGLQETQYF.

This clone was found a few times. This sequence joins TRBV7-3 and TRBJ2-1, with D possibly matching TRBD1 (5 bases). The CDR3 spans 15 residues. In germline, CDR1 is SGHTA, CDR2 FQGTGA. Trimming removed 10 bases at V and 3 bases at J, with 19 bases between. CDR3 residues: CATGGANGLYNEQFF. The CDR3 DNA reads TGTGCCACGGGTGGGGCCAATGGCCTCTACAATGAGCAGTTCTTC. The entire variable domain, with the rest obtained from reference TRBV7-3 and TRBJ2-1, is as follows: GAGVSQTPSNKVTEKGKYVELRCDPISGHTALYWYRQSLGQGPEFLIYFQGTGAADDSGLPNDRFFAVRPEGSVSTLKIQRTERGDSAVYLCATGGANGLYNEQFFGPGTRLTVL.

This clone turned up a few times. The chain joins TRBV29-1 to TRBJ1-1; D is ambiguous. The CDR3 spans 11 residues. Germline lookup yields CDR1 SQVTM and CDR2 ANQGSEA. V lost 4 bases and J lost 1, with 4 bases in between. CDR3 residues: CSVGQNTEAFF. The CDR3 DNA reads as TGCAGCGTTGGACAGAACACTGAAGCTTTCTTT.

The V call is TRBV29-1, the J call TRBJ2-4, with D tentatively TRBD2 (5 bases). This CDR3 region has 12 residues. CDR1 is SQVTM and CDR2 is ANQGSEA in the germline V gene. The V and J ends lost 4 bases and 8 bases respectively, with 12 bases between them. CDR3: CSVGVASDIQYF. In nucleotides, the CDR3 is TGCAGCGTTGGGGTAGCGTCCGACATTCAGTACTTC.

This clone was detected only a few times. The genes are TRBV30 and TRBJ1-5; D is unclear. There are 13 residues in the CDR3. V lost 1 base and J 2 bases, leaving 6 bases between the germline ends. From germline, CDR1 is GTSNPN and CDR2 SVGIG (reference sequence). CDR3: CAWSGAGNQPQHF. CDR3 in DNA: TGTGCCTGGAGTGGGGCGGGCAATCAGCCCCAGCATTTT.